Presented here are 9 T cell receptor beta chains from one specimen sequenced in a study of T cell repertoires in cytomegalovirus infection. Their antigen targets remain unknown. Each CDR3 protein is one row after TCRdb ran MiXCR on the reads. The profile covers 900,000 to 950,000 distinct CDR3 sequences, with roughly 30% appearing a single time and more than 13% taken by the ten largest. Source: cultured CD8+ T cells from PBMCs, taken from culture after CMV antigen stimulation. These TCRs come from a human donor in good health (CMV status not recorded). Some clones in this sample may be carry-over from other donors' samples.

The J gene is TRBJ2-7, the V gene TRBV20-1; 14 bases map to TRBD2. With V trimmed by 6 bases and J by 6 bases, 16 bases remained unmatched. CDR3 length: 17 residues. The V gene's germline CDR1 is DFQATT and CDR2 SNEGSKA (reference sequence). The CDR3 loop reads CSAMTSGGAAIAGEQYF. Written as DNA, the CDR3 is TGCAGTGCCATGACTAGCGGGGGGGCCGCCATCGCGGGCGAGCAGTACTTC.

This clonotype showed up just a few times. This chain uses TRBV28 with TRBJ2-5; 14 bases match TRBD2. J was trimmed by 5 bases and V by 4 bases; bases with no gene match: 9. The CDR3 has 17 residues. CDR1 MDHEN and CDR2 SYDVKM come from the germline V gene. The CDR3 region is CASSSRLAGGHVETQYF. In nucleotides, the CDR3 is TGTGCCAGCAGTTCCCGACTAGCGGGGGGGCATGTGGAGACCCAGTACTTC.

V gene TRBV6-2 or TRBV6-3 combines with J gene TRBJ2-7, with 7 bases identical to TRBD1. CDR1 is MNHEY and CDR2 is SVGEGT in the germline V gene. The CDR3 is made up of 14 amino acids. V dropped 6 bases and J dropped 3; count of bases not matched to a gene: 8. The CDR3 here is CASRLRQGFYEQYF. The CDR3 DNA reads TGTGCCAGCAGACTACGACAGGGCTTCTACGAGCAGTACTTC.

This chain uses TRBV15 with TRBJ2-7; D unclear. Trimming took 3 bases from V and 3 from J, leaving 21 bases between them. The germline V gene encodes CDR1 LNHNV and CDR2 YYDKDF (reference sequence). There are 17 residues in the CDR3. CDR3: CATSSTLVTDDLYEQYF. CDR3 in DNA: TGTGCCACCAGCAGTACTCTCGTCACGGATGACCTCTACGAGCAGTACTTC.

V gene TRBV7-8 combines with J gene TRBJ1-2; possible D gene TRBD1, 5 bases. The germline V gene has CDR1 SGHVS and CDR2 FQNEAQ. V shed 1 base and J shed 5 bases, with 11 bases lying between them. The CDR3 extends over 14 amino acids. CDR3: CASSLEAGTYGYTF. Here the CDR3 DNA reads TGTGCCAGCAGCTTAGAGGCAGGGACTTATGGCTACACCTTC.

This rearrangement joins TRBV24-1 to TRBJ2-2; possible D gene TRBD1, 6 bases. Germline CDR1 reads KGHDR; CDR2 reads SFDVKD. This CDR3 region has 15 residues. V dropped 4 bases and J dropped 4 bases, with 12 bases sitting between them. This chain's CDR3 is CATSETGWATGELFF. Here the CDR3 DNA reads TGTGCCACCAGTGAGACAGGATGGGCCACCGGGGAGCTGTTTTTT.

This clonotype showed up just a few times. The chain recombines TRBV7-9 with TRBJ2-1; the D gene is possibly TRBD1 (6 bases). Germline CDR1 is SEHNR and CDR2 is FQNEAQ (reference sequence). The CDR3 extends over 13 amino acids. Trimming left V 3 bases short and J 8 bases short, with 11 bases between. This CDR3 is CASSFRQEDEQFF. For the CDR3, the DNA is TGTGCCAGCAGCTTCAGACAGGAAGATGAGCAGTTCTTC.

The rearrangement links TRBV4-1 to TRBJ1-4; unclear D gene. CDR3 length: 13 amino acids. CDR1 is MGHRA, CDR2 YSYEKL, per germline. Trimming took 2 bases from V and 5 from J, leaving 6 bases between them. The DNA for the CDR3 is TGCGCCAGCAGCCAATTATTAAATGAAAAACTGTTTTTT. It specifies CASSQLLNEKLFF.

This clonotype was recorded a few times. The rearrangement links TRBV7-2 to TRBJ1-2; 8 bases fit TRBD1. Germline values: CDR1 SGHTA, CDR2 FQGNSA. This CDR3 spans 17 amino acids. The junction had 13 bases not matched to a gene; V was cut back by 4 bases and J by 3 bases. The CDR3 region is CASSSEGRTGTDYGYTF. CDR3 DNA: TGTGCCAGCAGCTCAGAGGGACGGACAGGGACGGACTATGGCTACACCTTC.